These 9 T cell receptor beta chains share one sample of origin, sequenced in a study of cytomegalovirus exposure and HLA in healthy donors. The PCR was carried out with 60 Vbeta primers and 13 Jbeta primers. Sequencing was performed with immunoSEQ multiplex PCR; in TCRdb, only in-frame clones are kept and a portion is missing. The top ten hold approximately 2.2% of the sample, which has 150,000 to 200,000 clones, 70% to 90% seen once. The sample consisted of PBMCs. These receptors were taken from a woman between 50 and 59 years old in good health and CMV-seronegative.

This rearrangement joins TRBV7-6 to TRBJ2-1; the match to TRBD2 covers 9 bases. The ends lost 0 bases at V and 5 bases at J; junction bases unmatched: 8. The V gene's germline CDR1 is SGHVS and CDR2 FNYEAQ. The CDR3 has 17 amino acids. The CDR3 protein is CASSLARGGSADNEQFF. In nucleotides, the CDR3 is TGTGCCAGCAGCTTAGCGCGGGGGGGGTCTGCGGACAATGAGCAGTTCTTC. The entire variable domain, with the rest obtained from reference TRBV7-6 and TRBJ2-1, is as follows: GAGVSQSPRYKVTKRGQDVALRCDPISGHVSLYWYRQALGQGPEFLTYFNYEAQQDKSGLPNDRFSAERPEGSISTLTIQRTEQRDSAMYRCASSLARGGSADNEQFFGPGTRLTVL.

This chain connects TRBV19 to TRBJ2-4; the match to TRBD1 covers 7 bases. The trim removed 4 bases at V and 6 bases at J, leaving 15 bases unmatched. The CDR3 has 17 amino acids. In germline, CDR1 is LNHDA, CDR2 SQIVND (reference sequence). In nucleotides, the CDR3 is TGTGCCAGTAGTACCCGGGGAGCGACACGGGACAGAAACATTCAGTACTTC. Protein: CASSTRGATRDRNIQYF.

This chain links TRBV11-2 with TRBJ2-1, with TRBD2 as a possible D gene (6 bases). Germline assignment: CDR1 SGHAT and CDR2 FQNNGV. Trimming removed 10 bases from V and 6 bases from J, with 16 bases in between. The CDR3 covers 13 residues. CDR3 DNA sequence: TGTGCCACTGGACGGGGGAGTGCCAATGAGCAGTTCTTC. It codes for CATGRGSANEQFF.

The V and J genes are TRBV7-2 and TRBJ2-5; 9 nucleotides align to TRBD2. Germline values: CDR1 SGHTA, CDR2 FQGNSA. V lost 4 bases and J lost 5; bases outside the gene matches: 14. This CDR3 spans 17 amino acids. The CDR3: CASSSSRPGLARETQYF. The DNA of the CDR3 is TGTGCCAGCAGCTCAAGCCGGCCGGGACTAGCACGGGAGACCCAGTACTTC.

The J gene is TRBJ1-1, the V gene TRBV7-2, with D unclear. The ends were cut back, 5 bases at V and 1 base at J, with 8 bases in the middle. This CDR3 comprises 13 residues. The germline CDR1 and CDR2 sequences are SGHTA and FQGNSA. CDR3 DNA sequence: TGTGCCAGCAGCCAACACCAGAACACTGAAGCTTTCTTT. Residues: CASSQHQNTEAFF.

The genes are TRBV5-4 and TRBJ2-3, with no clear D. Trimming took off 0 bases at V and 6 bases at J, with 11 bases between the two ends. This CDR3 spans 14 amino acids. CDR1 SGHNT and CDR2 YYREEE come from the germline V gene (reference sequence). In DNA, the CDR3 is TGTGCCAGCAGCTTGGTTAAACGGTCGGATACGCAGTATTTT. Protein sequence: CASSLVKRSDTQYF.

This rearrangement joins TRBV11-3 to TRBJ1-1; D not resolved. The CDR3 consists of 14 residues. With 5 bases removed from V and 2 bases from J, the gap between germline ends came to 12 bases. Germline loops: CDR1 SGHNT, CDR2 YENEEA. CDR3 sequence (DNA): TGTGCCAGCAGCCTCGGAGGGTTAAACACTGAAGCTTTCTTT. Its translation is CASSLGGLNTEAFF.

This clone was observed a single time. The V call is TRBV6-4, the J call TRBJ2-1, with TRBD2 identical over 8 bases. The V segment lost 4 bases and the J segment 1 base; nucleotides outside the gene matches: 3. This CDR3 is built from 15 residues. Germline lookup yields CDR1 MRHNA and CDR2 SNTAGT. The CDR3 loop reads CASSGGRSSYNEQFF. The CDR3 DNA reads TGTGCCAGCAGTGGCGGGAGGTCTTCCTACAATGAGCAGTTCTTC.

This chain joins TRBV27 and TRBJ2-1, with TRBD2 as a possible D gene (6 bases). This CDR3 contains 18 residues. V was pared by 0 bases and J by 0 bases, with 15 bases between. Germline lookup yields CDR1 MNHEY and CDR2 SMNVEV (reference sequence). This CDR3 reads CASSLSTGTLSSYNEQFF. The DNA for the CDR3 is TGTGCCAGCAGTTTATCCACCGGGACTTTAAGCTCCTACAATGAGCAGTTCTTC.